This T cell receptor beta chain was recovered during a study of OX40 agonist ivuxolimab in advanced cancers. Clones were sequenced by immunoSEQ multiplex PCR, and TCRdb holds only the in-frame ones, with some missing. The sample has about 100,000 clones, 85% to 90% seen once. This clone turned up a few times. The starting material was CD4+ or CD8+ T cells sorted from blood, obtained in a trial of the OX40 agonist ivuxolimab. This clonotype originated in an adult with an advanced solid tumor such as melanoma, head and neck, liver or kidney cancer.

CDR3 sequence: CASSPDRGGYNEQFF. CDR3 DNA: TGTGCCAGCTCACCGGACAGGGGCGGCTACAATGAGCAGTTCTTC. The V call is TRBV18, the J call TRBJ2-1, with 9 bases aligning to TRBD1. This CDR3 contains 15 residues. Trimming at V came to 3 bases and at J to 3 bases, leaving 3 bases not matched to a gene. Germline V gives CDR1 KGHSH, CDR2 LQKENI.